Listed here are 5 T cell receptor beta chains from one sample, sequenced in a study of graft-versus-host responses after intestinal transplantation. Repertoires were generated with immunoSEQ multiplex PCR, while TCRdb's copy carries only in-frame clones and drops some. Of 25,000 to 35,000 clones in the sample, about four fifths are singletons; the top ten hold around a fifth. No antigen has been identified for these receptors. Material: unstimulated CD8+ T cells sorted from spleen or lymph node cells, obtained before intestinal transplant. The receptors were sampled from a human donor who received an intestinal transplant.

The chain links TRBV30 to TRBJ1-6, with 7 bases identical to TRBD1. This CDR3 spans 18 amino acids. CDR1 is GTSNPN and CDR2 is SVGIG in the germline V gene (reference sequence). The V segment lost 2 bases and the J segment 0 bases; nucleotides outside the gene matches: 10. In nucleotides, the CDR3 is TGTGCCTGGAGTTTGACGACAGGGCGCCTCTCCTATAATTCACCCCTCCACTTT. This sequence encodes CAWSLTTGRLSYNSPLHF. The whole variable domain, remainder taken from reference TRBV30 and TRBJ1-6, is SQTIHQWPATLVQPVGSPLSLECTVEGTSNPNLYWYRQAAGRGLQLLFYSVGIGQISSEVPQNLSASRPQDRQFILSSKKLLLSDSGFYLCAWSLTTGRLSYNSPLHFGNGTRLTVT.

The chain employs TRBV11-2 and TRBJ1-1; 7 nucleotides align to TRBD1. V lost 5 bases and J lost 1; bases outside the gene matches: 10. This CDR3 has 16 amino acids. CDR1 is SGHAT and CDR2 is FQNNGV in the germline V gene. In nucleotides, the CDR3 is TGTGCCAGCAGCCCTTGGGACAGAGGGGAGAACACTGAAGCTTTCTTT. This sequence encodes CASSPWDRGENTEAFF. The variable domain in full, with the rest retrieved from reference TRBV11-2 and TRBJ1-1, is EAGVAQSPRYKIIEKRQSVAFWCNPISGHATLYWYQQILGQGPKLLIQFQNNGVVDDSQLPKDRFSAERLKGVDSTLKIQPAKLEDSAVYLCASSPWDRGENTEAFFGQGTRLTVV.

This sequence joins TRBV5-1 and TRBJ2-7; D gene uncertain. The germline V gene has CDR1 SGHRS and CDR2 YFSETQ. Trimming took 0 bases from V and 4 from J, leaving 11 bases between them. The CDR3 length is 14 residues. CDR3 coding DNA: TGCGCCAGCAGCTTGGACGCTAGTTCTTACGAGCAGTACTTC. Amino acid sequence: CASSLDASSYEQYF.

This rearrangement joins TRBV4-1 to TRBJ1-1; D gene uncertain. The CDR3 totals 15 residues. V was trimmed by 4 bases and J by 5 bases, leaving 17 bases between them. Germline V lookup: CDR1 MGHRA, CDR2 YSYEKL. The CDR3, as DNA: TGCGCCAGCAGCCGTCGACCGGGGTTGGGGACTGAAGCTTTCTTT. Its translation is CASSRRPGLGTEAFF.

This chain links TRBV7-9 with TRBJ2-1; 10 bases line up with TRBD2. V trimming: 3 bases; J trimming: 3 bases; junction bases outside the gene matches: 5. CDR3 length: 16 amino acids. The germline CDR1 and CDR2 sequences are SEHNR and FQNEAQ (reference sequence). The CDR3 bases are TGTGCCAGCAGCTTGATCGGACTAGCGGACTACAATGAGCAGTTCTTC. Its protein is CASSLIGLADYNEQFF.